The 18 T cell receptor beta chains below come from one sample, sequenced in a study of OX40 agonist ivuxolimab in advanced cancers. Sequencing used immunoSEQ multiplex PCR; TCRdb keeps in-frame clones, though not all of them. The repertoire holds some 41,000 clones, with approximately 91% as singletons. Source: CD4+ or CD8+ T cells sorted from blood, taken in a trial of the OX40 agonist ivuxolimab. Every receptor here comes from an adult with an advanced solid tumor such as melanoma, head and neck, liver or kidney cancer.

The chain joins TRBV29-1 to TRBJ2-1; D unresolved. V gave up 1 base and J gave up 0 bases, with 7 bases separating them. The germline V gene encodes CDR1 SQVTM and CDR2 ANQGSEA. This CDR3 has 14 residues. The CDR3 loop reads CSVEAAYSYNEQFF. The CDR3 region has the DNA TGCAGCGTTGAAGCAGCCTACTCCTACAATGAGCAGTTCTTC.

The chain employs TRBV7-8 and TRBJ1-1; D is perhaps TRBD1 (6 bases). The V gene's germline CDR1 is SGHVS and CDR2 FQNEAQ. This CDR3 contains 14 residues. V lost 6 bases and J lost 4, with 15 bases in between. The CDR3 is CASSRGGATTEAFF. The CDR3 DNA follows: TGTGCCAGCAGTAGAGGGGGGGCGACCACTGAAGCTTTCTTT. Filled out from reference TRBV7-8 and TRBJ1-1, the complete variable domain reads GAGVSQSPRYKVAKRGQDVALRCDPISGHVSLFWYQQALGQGPEFLTYFQNEAQLDKSGLPSDRFFAERPEGSVSTLKIQRTQQEDSAVYLCASSRGGATTEAFFGQGTRLTVV.

The V call is TRBV7-9, the J call TRBJ2-7, with 8 bases fitting TRBD1. CDR1 and CDR2 (germline): SEHNR, FQNEAQ (reference sequence). Losses at the gene ends were 5 bases for V and 1 base for J; bases not matched to a gene: 4. The CDR3 has 14 amino acids. CDR3: CASSPQGASYEQYF. The CDR3 DNA reads as TGTGCCAGCAGCCCCCAGGGGGCATCCTACGAGCAGTACTTC. Full variable domain (missing parts from reference TRBV7-9 and TRBJ2-7): DTGVSQNPRHKITKRGQNVTFRCDPISEHNRLYWYRQTLGQGPEFLTYFQNEAQLEKSRLLSDRFSAERPKGSFSTLEIQRTEQGDSAMYLCASSPQGASYEQYFGPGTRLTVT.

The chain uses TRBV27 and TRBJ1-1; the D is unclear. CDR1 and CDR2 from the germline V gene are MNHEY and SMNVEV (reference sequence). Trimming removed 4 bases from V and 3 bases from J, with 9 bases in between. CDR3 size: 13 residues. CDR3 amino acids: CASSWGPDTEAFF. The DNA for the CDR3 is TGTGCCAGCAGTTGGGGTCCCGACACTGAAGCTTTCTTT.

The rearrangement joins TRBV2 to TRBJ1-1, with D possibly being TRBD1 (5 bases). From germline, CDR1 is SNHLY and CDR2 FYNNEI. The V and J ends lost 0 bases and 11 bases respectively, with 13 bases between them. The CDR3 consists of 13 residues. The CDR3 loop reads CASSEAVGAGAFF. CDR3 nucleotide sequence: TGTGCCAGCAGTGAAGCAGTAGGGGCTGGGGCTTTCTTT.

The rearrangement uses TRBV5-1 and TRBJ2-3; 11 nucleotides agree with TRBD1. The V gene end was trimmed by 5 bases and the J gene end by 5 bases; junction bases not matched to a gene: 10. The CDR3 spans 16 residues. Germline CDR1 reads SGHRS; CDR2 reads YFSETQ. The CDR3 protein is CASRERDRGFGDTQYF. The CDR3 coding sequence is TGCGCCAGCAGGGAACGGGACAGGGGGTTTGGAGATACGCAGTATTTT. Supplemented by reference TRBV5-1 and TRBJ2-3, the full variable domain reads KAGVTQTPRYLIKTRGQQVTLSCSPISGHRSVSWYQQTPGQGLQFLFEYFSETQRNKGNFPGRFSGRQFSNSRSEMNVSTLELGDSALYLCASRERDRGFGDTQYFGPGTRLTVL.

The V gene is TRBV5-1, the J gene TRBJ2-2, with 11 bases lining up with TRBD2. CDR3 length: 17 amino acids. V was clipped by 4 bases and J by 2 bases; unmatched bases: 7. Looked up from germline, CDR1 is SGHRS and CDR2 is YFSETQ. CDR3 sequence (DNA): TGCGCCAGCAGCGCTAGCGGGGGGCTGGAAAACACCGGGGAGCTGTTTTTT. Translating gives CASSASGGLENTGELFF.

V gene TRBV11-1 combines with J gene TRBJ2-5, with D possibly matching TRBD2 (6 bases). This CDR3 has 12 residues. Germline V gene sequence: CDR1 SGHAT, CDR2 FQDESV (reference sequence). V shed 5 bases and J shed 2 bases, with 6 bases lying between them. Here the CDR3 reads CASSAGQETQYF. CDR3 coding DNA: TGTGCCAGCAGCGCGGGGCAAGAGACCCAGTACTTC.

The chain recombines TRBV28 with TRBJ2-5, with 10 bases aligning to TRBD2. This CDR3 is 19 amino acids long. The junction had 16 bases not matched to a gene; V was cut back by 2 bases and J by 4 bases. Germline V gives CDR1 MDHEN, CDR2 SYDVKM. The DNA for the CDR3 is TGTGCCAGCAGTTTAACCCTGCTAGCGGGAGAGGTAATCGGAGAGACCCAGTACTTC. Its protein product is CASSLTLLAGEVIGETQYF.

The chain uses TRBV30 and TRBJ2-3; weak D call: TRBD1 (6 bases). Between the trimmed V and J ends, which lost 0 bases and 6 bases, there was a span of 10 bases. In germline, CDR1 is GTSNPN, CDR2 SVGIG (reference sequence). The CDR3 is 13 amino acids. CDR3 residues: CAWSVWGLDTQYF. The DNA of the CDR3 is TGTGCCTGGAGTGTCTGGGGGCTTGATACGCAGTATTTT.

The V call is TRBV7-9, the J call TRBJ2-7; no reliable D call. The germline V gene has CDR1 SEHNR and CDR2 FQNEAQ (reference sequence). V lost 5 bases and J lost 3, with 8 bases in between. The CDR3 has 12 amino acids. As DNA, the CDR3 is TGTGCCAGCAGCCGTCCGAACTACGAGCAGTACTTC. This gives the protein CASSRPNYEQYF.

This sequence joins TRBV25-1 and TRBJ1-1; TRBD1 is a possible D gene (5 bases). Germline CDR1 MGHDK, CDR2 SYGVNS. The CDR3 is 12 amino acids. Trimming cost V 4 bases and J 3 bases, with 6 bases left between them. The CDR3 here is CASSVGDTEAFF. CDR3 nucleotides: TGTGCCAGCAGTGTGGGGGACACTGAAGCTTTCTTT.

The chain uses TRBV9 and TRBJ2-1; 7 nucleotides agree with TRBD2. Per germline, CDR1 SGDLS and CDR2 YYNGEE. The CDR3 has 13 amino acids. J was trimmed by 6 bases and V by 1 base; bases with no gene match: 1. CDR3 amino acids: CASSVWTSNEQFF. For the CDR3, the DNA is TGTGCCAGCAGCGTATGGACTAGCAATGAGCAGTTCTTC.

The rearrangement links TRBV6-5 to TRBJ2-7; D is perhaps TRBD1 or TRBD2 (5 bases each). Germline values: CDR1 MNHEY, CDR2 SVGAGI. CDR3 length equals 15 residues. Deletions cut 1 base from V and 6 bases from J, with 16 bases between. The CDR3 loop reads CASSYFRGPAGEQYF. The DNA of the CDR3 is TGTGCCAGCAGTTACTTTAGGGGACCCGCGGGCGAGCAGTACTTC.

This chain links TRBV7-9 with TRBJ2-7; D is possibly TRBD1 or TRBD2 (5 bases each). CDR1 and CDR2 from the germline V gene are SEHNR and FQNEAQ (reference sequence). V lost 2 bases and J lost 3, with 17 bases in between. The CDR3 is 16 amino acids. This chain's CDR3 is CASSLSDETADYEQYF. CDR3 DNA sequence: TGTGCCAGCAGCTTATCAGATGAGACAGCGGACTACGAGCAGTACTTC.

This rearrangement joins TRBV11-2 to TRBJ1-2; D may be TRBD1 (5 bases). The CDR3 spans 16 residues. With 5 bases removed from V and 3 bases from J, the gap between germline ends came to 19 bases. CDR1 is SGHAT and CDR2 is FQNNGV in the germline V gene. The CDR3: CASSPDWGGGDYGYTF. The CDR3 DNA reads TGTGCCAGCAGCCCGGACTGGGGTGGGGGAGACTATGGCTACACCTTC. The complete variable domain, with remaining parts taken from reference TRBV11-2 and TRBJ1-2, reads EAGVAQSPRYKIIEKRQSVAFWCNPISGHATLYWYQQILGQGPKLLIQFQNNGVVDDSQLPKDRFSAERLKGVDSTLKIQPAKLEDSAVYLCASSPDWGGGDYGYTFGSGTRLTVV.

The chain carries TRBV14 and TRBJ2-7; 7 bases map to TRBD1. V dropped 1 base and J dropped 0; count of bases not matched to a gene: 6. Germline CDR1 reads SGHDN; CDR2 reads FVKESK. The CDR3 contains 16 residues. CDR3 amino acids: CASSQGDSFYSYEQYF. CDR3 nucleotide sequence: TGTGCCAGCAGCCAAGGGGACAGCTTTTACTCCTACGAGCAGTACTTC.

The V and J genes are TRBV28 and TRBJ2-3; D call uncertain. Germline CDR1 MDHEN, CDR2 SYDVKM. Trimming took off 5 bases at V and 2 bases at J, with 11 bases between the two ends. This CDR3 is built from 14 residues. CDR3 in DNA: TGTGCCAGCAGTGACGGGTTACACACAGATACGCAGTATTTT. It is translated as CASSDGLHTDTQYF.